This paragraph reports one T cell receptor beta chain. Trimming pared 1 base from V and 3 bases from J, leaving 3 bases between. The CDR3 runs 13 residues. The germline CDR1 and CDR2 sequences are LNHNV and YYDKDF (reference sequence). The sample is drawn from a study of blood T cell repertoires in COVID-19. Study-level background: COVID-19 samples, acute and convalescent, were from the United States, Italy and Spain.

In the original analysis: How many nucleated cells were present was estimated from reference gene primer amplification. Repertoires were generated with immunoSEQ multiplex PCR, while TCRdb's copy carries only in-frame clones and drops some. The DNA gave D and trimming, while V, J and clone size come from that table. The sample shows about 98,000 clones, around 87% of them seen only once. Seattle enrolled patients during active infection and tracked them longitudinally. V is TRBV15 and J is TRBJ1-4; D gene ambiguous. This sequence was found in a woman between 50 and 59 years old with COVID-19, enrolled during active disease. The sequenced material came from peripheral blood. The CDR3 protein is CATSRVANEKLFF. The CDR3 bases are TGTGCCACCAGCAGAGTCGCTAATGAAAAACTGTTTTTT.